These T cell receptor beta chains were read from a single sample in a study of response to subunit inactivated influenza vaccine. MiXCR, run by TCRdb on the RT-PCR reads, gives a single entry per CDR3 protein. The sample has 500,000 to 600,000 distinct CDR3 sequences; 10% to 15% are singletons. Sequencing used PBMCs from blood, obtained roughly 6 weeks after vaccination. These receptors originate from a man between 45 and 60 years old who received an inactivated influenza vaccine. CDR3s include the opening cysteine and the closing phenylalanine or tryptophan. The D gene is left open where the match is weak. Size is omitted from some rows. Given values are once, few, many or a class for expanded clones.

abundance,v_gene,j_gene,d_gene,CDR3nt,CDR3aa
-,TRBV7-9,TRBJ2-5,-,TGTGCCAGCAGCCCGCTAAGGTCGAGGGGCGAGAAGACCCAGTACTTC,CASSPLRSRGEKTQYF
-,TRBV9,TRBJ2-3,TRBD2,TGTGCCAGCAGCGTAGTCGAGACTAGCGGAGATACGCAGTATTTT,CASSVVETSGDTQYF
-,TRBV6-2/TRBV6-3,TRBJ2-1,-,TGTGCCAGCAGTTCACAGGGTTACAATGAGCAGTTCTTC,CASSSQGYNEQFF
-,TRBV27,TRBJ1-3,-,TGTGCCAGCAGTCCCCTCTACTCTGGAAACACCATATATTTT,CASSPLYSGNTIYF
-,TRBV20-1,TRBJ2-1,TRBD2,TGCAGTGCTAGTACCGCACTAGCGGGGGGGTCCTACAATGAGCAGTTCTTC,CSASTALAGGSYNEQFF
-,TRBV15,TRBJ2-1,TRBD2,TGTGCCACCAGCGGGCGGATAGCGGGGGACCACAATGAGCAGTTCTTC,CATSGRIAGDHNEQFF
few,TRBV5-1,TRBJ2-7,-,TGCGCCAGCAGCTTGGCGGGGTACATAACCGACGAGCAGTACTTC,CASSLAGYITDEQYF
many,TRBV10-3,TRBJ1-5,-,TGTGCCATCAGTGGGGGTGGCGGTCAGCCCCAGCATTTT,CAISGGGGQPQHF
-,TRBV28,TRBJ2-2,TRBD1,TGTGCCAGCACCCCCTTGGACAGGGGGCTTTCCTCAAACACCGGGGAGCTGTTTTTT,CASTPLDRGLSSNTGELFF
-,TRBV28,TRBJ1-2,-,TGTGCCAGCAGGGGACGGTTAGATGGCTACACCTTC,CASRGRLDGYTF